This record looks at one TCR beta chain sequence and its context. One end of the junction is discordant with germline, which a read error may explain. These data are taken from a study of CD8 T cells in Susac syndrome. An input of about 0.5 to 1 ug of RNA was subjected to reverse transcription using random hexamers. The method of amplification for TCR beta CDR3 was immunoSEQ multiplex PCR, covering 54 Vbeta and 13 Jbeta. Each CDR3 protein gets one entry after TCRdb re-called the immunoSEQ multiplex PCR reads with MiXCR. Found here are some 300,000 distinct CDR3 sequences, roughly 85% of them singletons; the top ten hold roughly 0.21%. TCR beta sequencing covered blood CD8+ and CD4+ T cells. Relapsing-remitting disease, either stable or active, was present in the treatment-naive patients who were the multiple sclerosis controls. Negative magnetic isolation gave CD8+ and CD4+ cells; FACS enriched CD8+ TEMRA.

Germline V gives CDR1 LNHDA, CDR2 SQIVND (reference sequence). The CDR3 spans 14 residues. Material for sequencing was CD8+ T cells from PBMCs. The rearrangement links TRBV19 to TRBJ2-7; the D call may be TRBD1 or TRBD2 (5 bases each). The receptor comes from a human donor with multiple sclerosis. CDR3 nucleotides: TGTGCCAGTAGGCCCGGGGCTGGATACTACGAGCAGCACTTC. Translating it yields CASRPGAGYYEQHF.